What follows are 28 T cell receptor beta chains derived from one specimen sequenced in a study of blood T cells in healthy people across ages. A second 7 to 11 cycle PCR used barcoded and J-beta primers. Via MiXCR, TCRdb re-called the 5' RACE reads, giving one row per CDR3 protein. The sample contains about 770,000 distinct CDR3 sequences, roughly 44% of which appear only once. Sequenced input: blood. These receptors came from a man aged 55 to 69 in good health.

This sequence joins TRBV7-9 and TRBJ1-1; the D is unclear. This CDR3 has 10 residues. Between the trimmed V and J ends, which lost 9 bases and 10 bases, there was a span of 12 bases. Per germline, CDR1 SEHNR and CDR2 FQNEAQ (reference sequence). CDR3 DNA sequence: TGTGCCAGTGGCCCAAACGGAGCTTTCTTT. It translates to CASGPNGAFF. Supplemented by reference TRBV7-9 and TRBJ1-1, the full variable domain reads DTGVSQNPRHKITKRGQNVTFRCDPISEHNRLYWYRQTLGQGPEFLTYFQNEAQLEKSRLLSDRFSAERPKGSFSTLEIQRTEQGDSAMYLCASGPNGAFFGQGTRLTVV.

The rearrangement uses TRBV20-1 and TRBJ2-7; possibly TRBD2 for D (8 bases). Germline lookup yields CDR1 DFQATT and CDR2 SNEGSKA (reference sequence). The V end lost 6 bases, the J end lost 1 base, and 13 bases lay between the germline ends. The CDR3 is 13 amino acids. In DNA form, the CDR3 reads TGCAGTGCCGCGGGGGGACAGTCCTACGAGCAGTACTTC. Its protein product is CSAAGGQSYEQYF.

This clonotype was recorded a few times. V is TRBV12-3 or TRBV12-4 and J is TRBJ2-7, with D tentatively TRBD2 (5 bases). CDR3 length: 13 residues. Trimming removed 6 bases from V and 3 bases from J, with 12 bases in between. The CDR3 nucleotides read TGTGCCAGCAGCACCCTTAGCGTCTACGAGCAGTACTTC. This sequence encodes CASSTLSVYEQYF.

There are a few counts of this clonotype. Written as DNA, the CDR3 is TGTGCCAGCAGCTCCAAAGTGGGCACAGATACGCAGTATTTT. Protein sequence: CASSSKVGTDTQYF. The V call is TRBV7-2, the J call TRBJ2-3; D is unclear. The CDR3 spans 14 residues. Trimming took 4 bases from V and 1 from J, leaving 9 bases between them. In germline, CDR1 is SGHTA, CDR2 FQGNSA.

The V call is TRBV15, the J call TRBJ2-7; TRBD2 agrees at 8 bases. The CDR3 totals 18 residues. Germline V gene lookup returns CDR1 LNHNV and CDR2 YYDKDF (reference sequence). The V and J ends lost 0 bases and 0 bases, in that order; junction bases with no gene match: 10. In DNA, the CDR3 is TGTGCCACCAGCAGAGAGCGAAAATCGGGGGGGATCTCCTACGAGCAGTACTTC. Protein product: CATSRERKSGGISYEQYF.

The chain recombines TRBV7-9 with TRBJ2-7; D is perhaps TRBD1 (7 bases). Trimming stripped 5 bases from V and 5 bases from J, with 16 bases between. The germline CDR1 and CDR2 sequences are SEHNR and FQNEAQ (reference sequence). This CDR3 region has 14 residues. The CDR3 DNA follows: TGTGCCAGCAGCCCGCGGGACAGTAGCGACGAGCAGTACTTC. Translation: CASSPRDSSDEQYF.

This clonotype was counted a few times. The V call is TRBV20-1, the J call TRBJ1-2; 8 bases match TRBD1. V was pared by 5 bases and J by 5 bases, with 7 bases of the junction left unmatched. This CDR3 has 13 residues. Germline assignment: CDR1 DFQATT and CDR2 SNEGSKA (reference sequence). CDR3 coding DNA: TGCAGTGCTCAGGGGGCGGTGTCGTATGGCTACACCTTC. This sequence encodes CSAQGAVSYGYTF.

This clonotype was counted at least ten times. The chain uses TRBV12-3 or TRBV12-4 and TRBJ2-7; weak D call: TRBD1 (6 bases). The V and J ends lost 4 bases and 4 bases respectively, with 8 bases between them. The CDR3 covers 12 residues. DNA for the CDR3: TGTGCCAGCAGTTCCAGGGGTTACGAGCAGTACTTC. It yields the protein CASSSRGYEQYF.

The chain links TRBV7-9 to TRBJ2-2, with TRBD2 identical over 7 bases. The CDR3 spans 16 residues. The V and J ends lost 2 bases and 2 bases, in that order; junction bases with no gene match: 5. In germline, CDR1 is SEHNR, CDR2 FQNEAQ (reference sequence). The CDR3 loop is CASSLWLADNTGELFF. The DNA for the CDR3 is TGTGCCAGCAGCTTATGGCTAGCGGATAACACCGGGGAGCTGTTTTTT.

The chain recombines TRBV20-1 with TRBJ2-5, with TRBD1 matching over 7 bases. From germline, CDR1 is DFQATT and CDR2 SNEGSKA (reference sequence). The CDR3 runs 12 residues. Written as DNA, the CDR3 is TGCAGCGAGGACAGGAACCAAGAGACCCAGTACTTC. Translation: CSEDRNQETQYF.

This chain links TRBV2 with TRBJ2-4; D tentatively fits TRBD1 or TRBD2 (5 bases each). The better agreement between TRBJ2-7 and the DNA end casts doubt on the J call. The germline V gene has CDR1 SNHLY and CDR2 FYNNEI. The length of the CDR3 is 16 residues. The CDR3 region has the DNA TGTGCCAGCAGTGAAGCTGCCGGGACCCCCAACAACGAGCAGTACTTC. Translating gives CASSEAAGTPNNEQYF.

This chain joins TRBV5-6 and TRBJ2-2; a weak D match, TRBD1 (6 bases). The CDR3 runs to 14 residues. V shed 2 bases and J shed 7 bases, with 12 bases lying between them. Per the germline V gene, CDR1 is SGHDT and CDR2 is YYEEEE. The CDR3 reads CASSFGQLGGELFF. Written as DNA, the CDR3 is TGTGCCAGCAGCTTCGGACAGCTGGGCGGGGAGCTGTTTTTT.

This clonotype was seen a few times. The chain is built from TRBV7-2 and TRBJ1-2; 7 positions agree with TRBD1. Per germline, CDR1 SGHTA and CDR2 FQGNSA. The CDR3 covers 14 residues. Losses at the gene ends were 2 bases for V and 2 bases for J; bases not matched to a gene: 2. CDR3 in DNA: TGTGCCAGCAGCTTACCAGGGGGGAACTATGGCTACACCTTC. This sequence encodes CASSLPGGNYGYTF.

The sample holds a few counts of this clonotype. V is TRBV7-2 and J is TRBJ2-5; D is uncertain. Germline V gives CDR1 SGHTA, CDR2 FQGNSA. The CDR3 is 13 amino acids. V lost 4 bases and J lost 11, with 17 bases in between. CDR3 DNA sequence: TGTGCCAGCAGCTCCCCGGAATGGCCTCAGCAGTACTTC. Translated, it gives CASSSPEWPQQYF.

The V and J genes are TRBV29-1 and TRBJ1-1; no reliable D call. Trimming left V 4 bases short and J 5 bases short, with 11 bases between. This CDR3 has 12 amino acids. Germline V gene sequence: CDR1 SQVTM, CDR2 ANQGSEA. CDR3 in DNA: TGCAGCGTTGTCGGCCTATTAACTGAAGCTTTCTTT. Its translation: CSVVGLLTEAFF.

The chain is built from TRBV6-2 or TRBV6-3 and TRBJ1-5; D call uncertain. This CDR3 has 16 amino acids. Germline CDR1 and CDR2: MNHEY and SVGEGT. Trimming removed 4 bases from V and 1 base from J, with 14 bases in between. The CDR3 sequence: CASSFIGWRSNQPQHF. The CDR3 DNA sequence: TGTGCCAGCAGTTTTATAGGCTGGAGGAGCAATCAGCCCCAGCATTTT.

V gene TRBV6-1 combines with J gene TRBJ1-5; no definite D call. This CDR3 contains 11 residues. Per germline, CDR1 MNHNS and CDR2 SASEGT. V was cut by 3 bases and J by 9 bases, with 6 bases left in between. The CDR3 DNA is TGTGCCAGCAGTGACTTGCGGCCCCAGCATTTT. Translated: CASSDLRPQHF.

The chain has TRBV29-1 and TRBJ2-2, with unresolved D. CDR1 is SQVTM, CDR2 ANQGSEA, per germline. This CDR3 spans 12 amino acids. The germline V and J ends were trimmed by 6 bases and 6 bases, with 11 bases remaining between them. The CDR3 sequence: CSVRGRSGELFF. The CDR3, as DNA: TGCAGCGTCCGAGGACGATCCGGGGAGCTGTTTTTT.

Ten or more counts support this clonotype. The J gene is TRBJ2-7, the V gene TRBV29-1; 7 bases are a match to TRBD1. The CDR3 has 11 residues. CDR1 SQVTM and CDR2 ANQGSEA come from the germline V gene. Germline trimming cut 7 bases from V and 6 bases from J; bases unmatched to any gene: 6. The CDR3 nucleotides are TGCAGCGCGGGACAGATGGGCGAGCAGTACTTC. Translating it yields CSAGQMGEQYF.

This clonotype was recorded many times. This rearrangement joins TRBV6-6 to TRBJ1-6; TRBD1 matches at 8 bases. With V trimmed by 5 bases and J by 11 bases, 5 bases remained unmatched. The germline V gene encodes CDR1 MNHNY and CDR2 SVGAGI (reference sequence). The CDR3 is made up of 13 amino acids. The CDR3 sequence: CASSQDREAPLHF. The CDR3 DNA follows: TGTGCCAGCAGTCAGGACAGGGAGGCACCCCTCCACTTT.

With respect to this clonotype: One junction end does not reproduce the germline sequence, and a read error may be involved. This chain uses TRBV29-1 with TRBJ1-1, with D perhaps matching TRBD1 (6 bases). The CDR3 covers 12 residues. Looked up from germline, CDR1 is SQVTM and CDR2 is ANQGSEA. CDR3 DNA sequence: TGCAGCGCTGGGACCAGGGGCACTGAAACTTTCTTT. Amino acid sequence: CSAGTRGTETFF.

In its sample, this clonotype was seen a few times. J is TRBJ2-5 and V is TRBV10-3; 9 bases are shared with TRBD1. Per germline, CDR1 ENHRY and CDR2 SYGVKD. CDR3 length equals 14 residues. V trimming: 4 bases; J trimming: 4 bases; junction bases outside the gene matches: 4. Here the CDR3 DNA reads TGTGCCATCAGTGTGACAGGGGGAAGAGAGACCCAGTACTTC. It codes for CAISVTGGRETQYF.

The rearrangement joins TRBV3-1 to TRBJ1-5; D unresolved. The V and J ends lost 4 bases and 9 bases respectively, with 10 bases between them. Germline V CDR1 and CDR2: LGHDT, YNNKEL (reference sequence). The CDR3 runs 12 residues. CDR3 in DNA: TGTGCCAGCAGCCCCCCCGTCGGGCCCCAGCATTTT. As protein: CASSPPVGPQHF.

The V and J genes are TRBV6-1 and TRBJ1-1, with D tentatively TRBD1 (6 bases). Germline assignment: CDR1 MNHNS and CDR2 SASEGT. V was clipped by 7 bases and J by 1 base, with 13 bases between them. This CDR3 is built from 14 residues. The CDR3 DNA reads TGTGCCAGCAAAACAGGACAGACGAACACTGAAGCTTTCTTT. Translation: CASKTGQTNTEAFF.

For this clonotype: The junction differs from germline at one of its ends, possibly a read error. The J gene is TRBJ1-6, the V gene TRBV5-1, with D unresolved. Per the germline V gene, CDR1 is SGHRS and CDR2 is YFSETQ. CDR3 length equals 16 residues. CDR3 coding DNA: TGCGCCCGCAGCTTGGCAGGAGACTCCTATAATTCACCCCTCCACTTT. Amino acid sequence: CARSLAGDSYNSPLHF.

The chain employs TRBV2 and TRBJ2-7, with D possibly TRBD2 on 6 matching bases. Germline values: CDR1 SNHLY, CDR2 FYNNEI. The CDR3 covers 13 residues. Trimming stripped 4 bases from V and 4 bases from J, with 11 bases between. CDR3 DNA sequence: TGTGCCAGCAGTGTAAAGGCGGGATACGAGCAGTACTTC. Translating it yields CASSVKAGYEQYF.

The gene calls are TRBV15 and TRBJ1-1, with D perhaps matching TRBD1 (6 bases). This CDR3 spans 16 amino acids. Germline CDR1 reads LNHNV; CDR2 reads YYDKDF (reference sequence). The V gene lost 0 bases and the J gene lost 1 base, with 12 bases spanning the gap. The CDR3 reads CATSREGDTRNTEAFF. The CDR3 DNA reads as TGTGCCACCAGCAGAGAGGGGGACACACGGAACACTGAAGCTTTCTTT.

V gene TRBV3-1 combines with J gene TRBJ2-3; 8 bases match TRBD2. There are 14 residues in the CDR3. Germline loops: CDR1 LGHDT, CDR2 YNNKEL (reference sequence). J lost 5 bases, V lost 4 bases, and 5 bases had no gene match. The CDR3 spells CASSPRAGVDTQYF. The CDR3 DNA sequence: TGTGCCAGCAGCCCCAGAGCGGGGGTAGATACGCAGTATTTT.